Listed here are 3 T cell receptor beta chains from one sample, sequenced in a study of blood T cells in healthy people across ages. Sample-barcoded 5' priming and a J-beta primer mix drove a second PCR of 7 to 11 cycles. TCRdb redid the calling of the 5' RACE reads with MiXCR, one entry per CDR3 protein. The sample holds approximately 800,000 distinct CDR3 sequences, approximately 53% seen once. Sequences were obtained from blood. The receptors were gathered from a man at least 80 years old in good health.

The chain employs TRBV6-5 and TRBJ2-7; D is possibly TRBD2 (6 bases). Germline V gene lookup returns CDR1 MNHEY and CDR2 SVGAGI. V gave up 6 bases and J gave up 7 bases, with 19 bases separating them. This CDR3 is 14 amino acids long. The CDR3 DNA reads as TGTGCCAGCAGGACGGGCTTAAGCGGGCTGGAGCAGTACTTC. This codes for CASRTGLSGLEQYF.

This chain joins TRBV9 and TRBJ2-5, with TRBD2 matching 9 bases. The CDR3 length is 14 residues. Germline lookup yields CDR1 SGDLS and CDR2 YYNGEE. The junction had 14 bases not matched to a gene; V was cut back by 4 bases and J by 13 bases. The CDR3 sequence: CASSPHPAGGWWYF. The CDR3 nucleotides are TGTGCCAGCAGCCCCCATCCAGCGGGGGGCTGGTGGTACTTC.

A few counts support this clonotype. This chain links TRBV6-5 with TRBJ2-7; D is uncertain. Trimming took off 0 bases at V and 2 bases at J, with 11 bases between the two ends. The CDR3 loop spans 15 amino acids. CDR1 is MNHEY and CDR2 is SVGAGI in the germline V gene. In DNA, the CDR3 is TGTGCCAGCAGTTACTCGATTGTGGACCCCTACGAGCAGTACTTC. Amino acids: CASSYSIVDPYEQYF.